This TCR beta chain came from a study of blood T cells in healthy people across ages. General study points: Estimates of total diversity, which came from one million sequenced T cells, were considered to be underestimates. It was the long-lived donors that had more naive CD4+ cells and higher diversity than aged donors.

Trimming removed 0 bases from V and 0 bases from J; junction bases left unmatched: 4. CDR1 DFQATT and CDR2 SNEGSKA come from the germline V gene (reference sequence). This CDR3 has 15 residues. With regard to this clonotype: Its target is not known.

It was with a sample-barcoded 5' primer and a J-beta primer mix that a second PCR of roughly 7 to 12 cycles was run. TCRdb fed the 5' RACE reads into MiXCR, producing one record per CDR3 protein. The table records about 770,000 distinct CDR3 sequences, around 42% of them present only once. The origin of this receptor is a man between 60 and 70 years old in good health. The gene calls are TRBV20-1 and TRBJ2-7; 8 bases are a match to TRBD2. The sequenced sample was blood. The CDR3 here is CSARDSGGGSYEQYF. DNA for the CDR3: TGCAGTGCTAGAGATTCGGGGGGGGGCTCCTACGAGCAGTACTTC.